These 23 T cell receptor beta chains were all obtained from the same sample, sequenced in a study of identical twins. TCRdb reprocessed the 5' RACE reads via MiXCR and lists one record per CDR3 protein. Among approximately 700,000 distinct CDR3 sequences, 5.5% to 6.5% were seen once, and the ten largest hold 1.5% to 2%. The sequencing input was naive T cells sorted from blood. The receptors were gathered from a man between 18 and 29 years old in good health.

This clonotype was seen at least ten times. The chain combines TRBV5-1 with TRBJ2-3; maybe TRBD2 (6 bases). V lost 6 bases to trimming and J lost 6 bases, with 17 bases between them. The CDR3 runs to 14 residues. Germline CDR1 and CDR2: SGHRS and YFSETQ. In DNA, the CDR3 is TGCGCCAGCACCCAACTAGCAGCCCCGGATACGCAGTATTTT. Translated, it gives CASTQLAAPDTQYF.

In this sample, this clonotype turned up many times. This sequence joins TRBV10-3 and TRBJ1-1; unclear D gene. CDR3 length equals 13 residues. The germline CDR1 and CDR2 sequences are ENHRY and SYGVKD. V was cut by 4 bases and J by 3 bases, with 9 bases left in between. CDR3 DNA: TGTGCCATCAGTGCAGCGAGAGACACTGAAGCTTTCTTT. Its protein product is CAISAARDTEAFF.

This clonotype has more than one count but fewer than ten. The chain uses TRBV7-9 and TRBJ2-2, with D unclear. CDR3 size: 16 residues. Per germline, CDR1 SEHNR and CDR2 FQNEAQ (reference sequence). V shed 5 bases and J shed 3 bases, with 16 bases lying between them. This CDR3 is CASSPVGSRDTGELFF. CDR3 nucleotides: TGTGCCAGCAGCCCCGTGGGATCTCGGGACACCGGGGAGCTGTTTTTT.

This clonotype was recorded at least ten times. The chain links TRBV19 to TRBJ2-5; either TRBD1 or TRBD2 may supply D (5 bases each). From germline, CDR1 is LNHDA and CDR2 SQIVND (reference sequence). Trimming took 11 bases from V and 4 from J, leaving 14 bases between them. This CDR3 comprises 12 residues. CDR3 amino acids: CARWDGAETQYF. For the CDR3, the DNA is TGTGCCCGCTGGGACGGGGCAGAGACCCAGTACTTC.

This clonotype was counted many times. V usage is TRBV5-1 and J usage is TRBJ2-7, with D possibly being TRBD1 (6 bases). This CDR3 has 13 residues. V gave up 3 bases and J gave up 7 bases, with 14 bases separating them. Germline assignment: CDR1 SGHRS and CDR2 YFSETQ. CDR3 residues: CASSWNTGREQYF. CDR3 DNA sequence: TGCGCCAGCAGCTGGAATACAGGGCGGGAGCAGTACTTC. Combining the CDR3 with reference TRBV5-1 and TRBJ2-7 gives the whole variable domain KAGVTQTPRYLIKTRGQQVTLSCSPISGHRSVSWYQQTPGQGLQFLFEYFSETQRNKGNFPGRFSGRQFSNSRSEMNVSTLELGDSALYLCASSWNTGREQYFGPGTRLTVT.

This clonotype was seen repeatedly, ten times or more. The V and J genes are TRBV5-1 and TRBJ2-1; TRBD2 aligns across 9 bases. Looked up from germline, CDR1 is SGHRS and CDR2 is YFSETQ. This CDR3 has 16 amino acids. V was pared by 3 bases and J by 2 bases, with 6 bases of the junction left unmatched. This CDR3 is CASSSTPSGAYNEQFF. CDR3 sequence (DNA): TGCGCCAGCAGCTCCACCCCTAGCGGGGCCTACAATGAGCAGTTCTTC.

This clonotype was found a few times. The chain employs TRBV20-1 and TRBJ2-2; D is perhaps TRBD1 (6 bases). Trimming took 4 bases from V and 1 from J, leaving 10 bases between them. This CDR3 comprises 14 residues. Germline V gene data show CDR1 as DFQATT and CDR2 as SNEGSKA (reference sequence). In nucleotides, the CDR3 is TGCAGTGCTACTAAGACAGGGAACACCGGGGAGCTGTTTTTT. Protein: CSATKTGNTGELFF.

This clonotype was counted ten times or more. V is TRBV10-3 and J is TRBJ2-3; D is ambiguous. V was pared by 3 bases and J by 4 bases, with 5 bases between. CDR1 is ENHRY, CDR2 SYGVKD, per germline. The CDR3 spans 12 residues. CDR3 in amino acids: CAISEYADTQYF. CDR3 bases: TGTGCCATCAGTGAATACGCAGATACGCAGTATTTT.

This chain uses TRBV25-1 with TRBJ2-5; 7 nucleotides agree with TRBD1. CDR1 and CDR2 (germline): MGHDK, SYGVNS. V shed 8 bases, J shed 9 bases, and the junction held 6 bases outside the gene matches. The CDR3 spans 11 residues. CDR3 loop: CASAYQGAQYF. The CDR3 DNA follows: TGTGCCAGCGCTTACCAGGGGGCCCAGTACTTC.

The chain joins TRBV7-2 to TRBJ1-1, with a tentative D call TRBD1 (5 bases). Trimming took off 4 bases at V and 2 bases at J, with 11 bases between the two ends. Germline-derived CDR1 and CDR2 are SGHTA and FQGNSA. The CDR3 is made up of 14 amino acids. CDR3 nucleotides: TGTGCCAGCAGCTCCGGGGGGGGAAACACTGAAGCTTTCTTT. This codes for CASSSGGGNTEAFF.

The J gene is TRBJ1-5, the V gene TRBV7-8; TRBD1 aligns across 8 bases. The CDR3 totals 16 residues. The germline gives CDR1 SGHVS, CDR2 FQNEAQ. V dropped 1 base and J dropped 6; count of bases not matched to a gene: 8. The CDR3 protein is CASSLERDRGSQPQHF. DNA for the CDR3: TGTGCCAGCAGCTTAGAGAGAGACAGGGGTTCTCAGCCCCAGCATTTT.

At least ten counts were recorded for this clonotype. The rearrangement links TRBV18 to TRBJ2-1; D uncertain. The CDR3 runs 14 residues. Germline V gene sequence: CDR1 KGHSH, CDR2 LQKENI. V was cut by 2 bases and J by 0 bases, with 5 bases left in between. The DNA for the CDR3 is TGTGCCAGCTCACCATCAGACTCCTACAATGAGCAGTTCTTC. Protein product: CASSPSDSYNEQFF.

This chain connects TRBV30 to TRBJ1-2; 9 bases match TRBD1. With 0 bases clipped from V and 4 bases from J, the junction kept 3 bases outside the gene matches. Germline V gene data show CDR1 as GTSNPN and CDR2 as SVGIG (reference sequence). The CDR3 contains 14 residues. The CDR3 loop reads CAWSVTGGIYGYTF. The CDR3, as DNA: TGTGCCTGGAGTGTAACAGGGGGCATCTATGGCTACACCTTC.

This clonotype was counted between two and nine times. The chain has TRBV20-1 and TRBJ2-2; 13 bases are shared with TRBD2. CDR1 is DFQATT and CDR2 is SNEGSKA in the germline V gene (reference sequence). The CDR3 spans 16 residues. The trim removed 4 bases at V and 4 bases at J, leaving 6 bases unmatched. This CDR3 is CSATGLAGPVTGELFF. As DNA, the CDR3 is TGCAGTGCTACGGGACTAGCGGGGCCCGTCACCGGGGAGCTGTTTTTT.

The rearrangement uses TRBV7-8 and TRBJ2-3; a possible D gene is TRBD2 (7 bases). Deletions cut 7 bases from V and 3 bases from J, with 14 bases between. The CDR3 covers 14 residues. Germline V gene data show CDR1 as SGHVS and CDR2 as FQNEAQ. CDR3 in DNA: TGTGCCAGCATGGGGGGGGGCCGGACAGATACGCAGTATTTT. It codes for CASMGGGRTDTQYF.

The sample holds a few counts of this clonotype. The chain has TRBV20-1 and TRBJ2-5; D may be TRBD1 (6 bases). The germline V and J ends were trimmed by 8 bases and 4 bases, with 17 bases remaining between them. Per germline, CDR1 DFQATT and CDR2 SNEGSKA (reference sequence). The CDR3 runs to 13 residues. The DNA of the CDR3 is TGCAGTCCTATCACAGGGCGTGTAGAGACCCAGTACTTC. It codes for CSPITGRVETQYF.

This clonotype occurred many times. The V gene is TRBV20-1, the J gene TRBJ2-1; tentatively, D is TRBD2 (6 bases). V lost 0 bases to trimming and J lost 6 bases, with 15 bases between them. CDR1 is DFQATT, CDR2 SNEGSKA, per germline (reference sequence). This CDR3 is 15 amino acids long. The CDR3 bases are TGCAGTGCTAGAGATCTACGGGAGCTTGTCAATGAGCAGTTCTTC. As protein: CSARDLRELVNEQFF.

This clonotype was counted between two and nine times. V usage is TRBV11-2 and J usage is TRBJ2-1; 9 bases fit TRBD2. V was clipped by 1 base and J by 6 bases; unmatched bases: 4. CDR1 SGHAT and CDR2 FQNNGV come from the germline V gene. The CDR3 runs 15 residues. The CDR3 loop is CASSLAREGLNEQFF. The CDR3, as DNA: TGTGCCAGCAGCTTAGCGCGGGAGGGCCTCAATGAGCAGTTCTTC. Complete variable domain (other parts from reference TRBV11-2 and TRBJ2-1): EAGVAQSPRYKIIEKRQSVAFWCNPISGHATLYWYQQILGQGPKLLIQFQNNGVVDDSQLPKDRFSAERLKGVDSTLKIQPAKLEDSAVYLCASSLAREGLNEQFFGPGTRLTVL.

This clonotype turned up a few times. The chain joins TRBV6-5 to TRBJ2-1; 8 bases agree with TRBD2. Germline V CDR1 and CDR2: MNHEY, SVGAGI. Trimming took 3 bases from V and 4 from J; bases not matched to a gene: 5. This CDR3 comprises 15 residues. This CDR3 reads CASSYLLAVYNEQFF. CDR3 bases: TGTGCCAGCAGTTATCTACTAGCGGTGTACAATGAGCAGTTCTTC.

J is TRBJ2-5 and V is TRBV12-3 or TRBV12-4; D could derive from TRBD1 or TRBD2 (7 bases each). The V end lost 1 base, the J end lost 3 bases, and 18 bases lay between the germline ends. The CDR3 totals 17 residues. CDR3 residues: CASSLGGEGTEEETQYF. The CDR3 bases are TGTGCCAGCAGTTTAGGTGGGGAGGGGACAGAGGAAGAGACCCAGTACTTC.

This clonotype was recorded many times. The chain couples TRBV20-1 to TRBJ2-2, with D unresolved. Per germline, CDR1 DFQATT and CDR2 SNEGSKA (reference sequence). V was cut by 4 bases and J by 0 bases, with 9 bases left in between. CDR3 length: 14 residues. CDR3 DNA: TGCAGTGCTACCCGTTTAACGAACACCGGGGAGCTGTTTTTT. This sequence encodes CSATRLTNTGELFF.

Many counts were recorded for this clonotype. The V call is TRBV7-2, the J call TRBJ2-7; possibly TRBD1 for D (6 bases). V lost 3 bases and J lost 6, with 18 bases in between. Germline-derived CDR1 and CDR2 are SGHTA and FQGNSA. There are 15 residues in the CDR3. CDR3 in amino acids: CASSLGAYGSREQYF. As DNA, the CDR3 is TGTGCCAGCAGCTTGGGGGCCTATGGGAGTCGCGAGCAGTACTTC.

This clonotype was counted at least ten times. One junction end disagrees with the germline gene, perhaps due to a read error. The chain joins TRBV11-2 to TRBJ2-1; D may be TRBD2 (6 bases). Germline-derived CDR1 and CDR2 are SGHAT and FQNNGV. This CDR3 is built from 15 residues. CDR3 nucleotide sequence: TGCGCCAGCAGCTTGGATCGGGGGTCGTACAATGAGCAGTTCTTC. It is translated as CASSLDRGSYNEQFF.